This T cell receptor beta chain was sequenced in a study of prognosis after radiotherapy for stage I lung cancer. The overall study: In a few patients, distant metastases developed after radiotherapy (median roughly seven months), whereas over 14 patients showed no significant progression.

The V and J ends lost 8 bases and 2 bases respectively, with 13 bases between them. In germline, CDR1 is DFQATT, CDR2 SNEGSKA (reference sequence). There are 12 residues in the CDR3. Comments on this clonotype: Its target is unknown.

Genomic DNA was subjected to two-round multiplex PCR for amplification of TCR beta CDR3. Primers specific to each TRBV and TRBJ gene were used in first-round PCR. From the multiplex PCR reads, TCRdb called clonotypes with MiXCR, one entry per CDR3 protein. Here the sample spans around 16,000 distinct CDR3 sequences, around 40% being singletons. Broader study findings: Lower values of Shannon entropy after stereotactic body radiation therapy were seen in patients who developed distant metastases.

The chain is built from TRBV20-1 and TRBJ2-7; D may be TRBD2 (6 bases). This sequence was found in a donor at least 50 years old with non-small cell lung cancer. The sample consisted of PBMCs, taken before or after stereotactic body radiation therapy (not recorded which). The CDR3 reads CSSPSVTYEQYF. CDR3 bases: TGCAGTTCTCCTAGCGTGACCTACGAGCAGTACTTC.